This entry is about one T cell receptor (beta chain). This CDR3 contains 14 residues. V was pared by 6 bases and J by 6 bases, with 7 bases of the junction left unmatched. Germline-derived CDR1 and CDR2 are MNHNY and SVGAGI (reference sequence). The data are from a study of OX40 agonist ivuxolimab in advanced cancers. Study background: Participants, 75% to 85% male, averaged around 60 years of age, ranging from about 23 to 80.

Generated by immunoSEQ multiplex PCR, the TCRdb table keeps only in-frame clones and is missing some. The data show 78,000 or so clones, around nine tenths seen once. Material: CD4+ or CD8+ T cells sorted from blood, obtained in a trial of the OX40 agonist ivuxolimab. The chain is built from TRBV6-6 and TRBJ1-4; 7 bases are a match to TRBD1. This sequence originates from an adult with an advanced solid tumor such as melanoma, head and neck, liver or kidney cancer. CDR3 DNA: TGTGCCAGCAGCCGCGACAGGGTTTATGAAAAACTGTTTTTT. As protein: CASSRDRVYEKLFF.